This entry lists 3 T cell receptor beta chains sequenced from one sample in a study of T cells in Graves' hyperthyroidism and ophthalmopathy. From RNA transcripts, TCR beta CDR3 regions were amplified. A first-round RT-PCR of the TCR CDR3 used the HTBI primer set. Using its own MiXCR run on the multiplex PCR reads, TCRdb lists one record per CDR3 protein. Altogether about 760,000 distinct CDR3 sequences are present, about 35% being singletons, with the ten largest covering 30% to 40%. The source material was blood. The receptors originated from a woman between 40 and 50 years old with Graves' hyperthyroidism.

As to this clonotype: One junction end does not reproduce the germline sequence, and a read error may be involved. This chain connects TRBV24-1 to TRBJ1-1, with 7 nucleotides matching TRBD1. Looked up from germline, CDR1 is KGHDR and CDR2 is SFDVKD. This CDR3 is built from 15 residues. In DNA form, the CDR3 reads TGTGCCAGCAGTCCAACTACCCAGACAGGGCCTGAAGCTTTCTTT. This sequence encodes CASSPTTQTGPEAFF.

There are a few counts of this clonotype. The V call is TRBV12-3 or TRBV12-4, the J call TRBJ2-5; D might be TRBD1 (5 bases). The ends were cut back, 3 bases at V and 8 bases at J, with 16 bases in the middle. The CDR3 spans 14 residues. The DNA of the CDR3 is TGTGCCAGCAGTTTTACAGGCTCTACGACTACCCAGTACTTC. This translates into CASSFTGSTTTQYF.

This clonotype was observed a handful of times. This CDR3 reads CASSYSSHPLEAFF. CDR3 DNA sequence: TGTGCCAGCAGTTACTCGAGTCACCCCCTTGAAGCTTTCTTT. The V and J genes are TRBV6-7 and TRBJ1-1; unclear D gene. TRBV6-7 is placed among ORFs of uncertain function. Trimming cost V 0 bases and J 7 bases, with 12 bases left between them. This CDR3 region has 14 residues.